These 29 T cell receptor beta chains originate from one sample sequenced in a study of response to subunit inactivated influenza vaccine. TCRdb re-derived calls from the RT-PCR reads in MiXCR, one entry per CDR3 protein. The sample has fewer than 600,000 distinct CDR3 sequences; more than 7% are singletons. The specimen comprised PBMCs from blood, sampled less than 30 months after vaccination. Source of these receptors: a man aged 45 to 75 who received an inactivated influenza vaccine.

This clonotype was seen many times. This chain uses TRBV6-2 or TRBV6-3 with TRBJ2-7; perhaps D is TRBD1 or TRBD2 (5 bases each). The germline gives CDR1 MNHEY, CDR2 SVGEGT. This CDR3 region has 12 residues. The V and J ends lost 5 bases and 3 bases respectively, with 8 bases between them. The CDR3 bases are TGTGCCAGCAGTGGGGCGGGCTACGAGCAGTACTTC. Amino acid sequence: CASSGAGYEQYF.

This clonotype has a count of ten or more. The chain is built from TRBV7-9 and TRBJ2-1; tentative D call: TRBD2 (5 bases). The V gene's germline CDR1 is SEHNR and CDR2 FQNEAQ (reference sequence). The CDR3 has 12 amino acids. V lost 3 bases, J lost 9 bases, and 9 bases lay in between. CDR3 sequence reads: CASSFTGGEQFF. DNA for the CDR3: TGTGCCAGCAGCTTTACCGGAGGTGAGCAGTTCTTC.

This chain connects TRBV6-5 to TRBJ2-2, with D possibly being TRBD1 (6 bases). Germline CDR1 is MNHEY and CDR2 is SVGAGI. This CDR3 spans 16 amino acids. Deletions cut 3 bases from V and 3 bases from J, with 14 bases between. This CDR3 is CASSYLGHTYTGELFF. The CDR3 DNA follows: TGTGCCAGCAGTTATTTGGGACATACGTACACCGGGGAGCTGTTTTTT.

This sequence joins TRBV2 and TRBJ1-1; 7 nucleotides agree with TRBD1. The CDR3 sequence is 12 residues long. The germline V gene has CDR1 SNHLY and CDR2 FYNNEI. V gave up 6 bases and J gave up 4 bases; unmatched junction bases: 2. CDR3 sequence: CASRQGTTEAFF. The DNA for the CDR3 is TGTGCCAGCAGACAGGGGACCACTGAAGCTTTCTTT.

This clonotype was counted only a few times. The chain employs TRBV5-6 and TRBJ2-2; TRBD1 matches 7 bases. Per germline, CDR1 SGHDT and CDR2 YYEEEE. The CDR3 loop spans 15 amino acids. Germline trimming cut 2 bases from V and 1 base from J; bases unmatched to any gene: 2. DNA for the CDR3: TGTGCCAGCAGCTTCGGGGACAGGAACACCGGGGAGCTGTTTTTT. This encodes CASSFGDRNTGELFF.

V gene TRBV15 combines with J gene TRBJ2-7; 8 bases are a match to TRBD2. J lost 1 base, V lost 5 bases, and 7 bases had no gene match. The CDR3 has 15 amino acids. Germline V gene sequence: CDR1 LNHNV, CDR2 YYDKDF (reference sequence). CDR3 in amino acids: CATSRRVAGSYEQYF. Here the CDR3 DNA reads TGTGCCACCAGCCGGCGGGTAGCGGGGTCCTACGAGCAGTACTTC.

This clonotype occurred once. This chain uses TRBV19 with TRBJ1-6, with 8 bases lining up with TRBD1. CDR3 length: 14 residues. With 5 bases clipped from V and 7 bases from J, the junction kept 4 bases outside the gene matches. CDR1 and CDR2 from the germline V gene are LNHDA and SQIVND (reference sequence). CDR3 sequence (DNA): TGTGCCAGTAGTGTACAGGGGGAAAATTCACCCCTCCACTTT. Translation gives CASSVQGENSPLHF.

With regard to this clonotype: A read error may produce the germline difference seen at one junction end. The chain combines TRBV10-3 with TRBJ2-3; 7 positions agree with TRBD1. Germline CDR1 is ENHRY and CDR2 is SYGVKD. The CDR3 runs 14 residues. The CDR3: CAIIEDRQRDTQYF. CDR3 DNA sequence: TGTGCCATCATTGAGGACAGGCAAAGGGATACGCAGTATTTT.

This clonotype came up a few times. The gene calls are TRBV10-3 and TRBJ1-1; D is perhaps TRBD1 (5 bases). Trimming took off 6 bases at V and 1 base at J, with 9 bases between the two ends. This CDR3 has 13 residues. The germline gives CDR1 ENHRY, CDR2 SYGVKD. This CDR3 is CAIRRDGNTEAFF. The CDR3, as DNA: TGTGCCATCAGGCGGGACGGGAACACTGAAGCTTTCTTT.

This clonotype has only a few counts. The genes are TRBV7-2 and TRBJ2-7, with TRBD2 matching over 7 bases. There are 15 residues in the CDR3. V lost 5 bases to trimming and J lost 0 bases; unmatched junction nucleotides: 7. CDR1 SGHTA and CDR2 FQGNSA come from the germline V gene. The CDR3 loop is CASSPNLAVSYEQYF. In DNA form, the CDR3 reads TGTGCCAGCAGCCCCAACCTAGCGGTCTCCTACGAGCAGTACTTC.

This clonotype was seen at least ten times. The chain carries TRBV3-1 and TRBJ1-4, with D possibly being TRBD1 (6 bases). Germline assignment: CDR1 LGHDT and CDR2 YNNKEL (reference sequence). The ends were cut back, 2 bases at V and 0 bases at J, with 10 bases in the middle. The CDR3 totals 16 residues. CDR3 sequence reads: CASSQRGASTNEKLFF. The DNA of the CDR3 is TGTGCCAGCAGCCAACGGGGGGCCTCAACTAATGAAAAACTGTTTTTT.

This rearrangement joins TRBV20-1 to TRBJ2-7; TRBD1 aligns across 7 bases. This CDR3 comprises 13 residues. With 2 bases clipped from V and 4 bases from J, the junction kept 5 bases outside the gene matches. The germline V gene has CDR1 DFQATT and CDR2 SNEGSKA (reference sequence). The CDR3 nucleotides read TGCAGTGCTAGACCGGGACAGAGATACGAGCAGTACTTC. Translating gives CSARPGQRYEQYF.

This clonotype was seen at least ten times. The rearrangement uses TRBV5-1 and TRBJ2-6; D unresolved. The CDR3 covers 15 residues. V dropped 0 bases and J dropped 2 bases, with 6 bases sitting between them. The germline CDR1 and CDR2 sequences are SGHRS and YFSETQ. CDR3 amino acids: CASSLAQAGANVLTF. For the CDR3, the DNA is TGCGCCAGCAGCTTGGCTCAGGCTGGGGCCAACGTCCTGACTTTC.

This clonotype was seen ten or more times. The V and J genes are TRBV10-3 and TRBJ2-5; 10 nucleotides match TRBD2. Germline CDR1 ENHRY, CDR2 SYGVKD. CDR3 size: 16 residues. Trimming cost V 8 bases and J 5 bases; bases outside gene matches: 14. This CDR3 reads CAIAPASGSLSETQYF. The CDR3, as DNA: TGTGCCATCGCACCGGCTAGCGGGAGTTTGTCCGAGACCCAGTACTTC.

The V call is TRBV4-3, the J call TRBJ2-1; 11 bases are a match to TRBD2. The CDR3 covers 17 residues. With 1 base clipped from V and 6 bases from J, the junction kept 8 bases outside the gene matches. The germline gives CDR1 LGHNA, CDR2 YSLEER. The CDR3 DNA reads as TGCGCCAGCAGCCAAGCCCTATCTAGCGGGAGGTTCAATGAGCAGTTCTTC. It yields the protein CASSQALSSGRFNEQFF.

The chain employs TRBV24-1 and TRBJ1-1; TRBD1 agrees at 8 bases. The CDR3 has 13 residues. Germline CDR1 KGHDR, CDR2 SFDVKD. V lost 0 bases, J lost 14 bases, and 7 bases stayed unmatched. The chain's CDR3 is CATSDLRQGARFF. DNA for the CDR3: TGTGCCACCAGTGATTTGCGGCAGGGGGCGAGATTCTTT.

This clonotype has only a few counts. The chain links TRBV6-5 to TRBJ2-1, with 12 bases identical to TRBD2. The CDR3 contains 17 residues. With V trimmed by 0 bases and J by 0 bases, 0 bases remained unmatched. Germline values: CDR1 MNHEY, CDR2 SVGAGI. In nucleotides, the CDR3 is TGTGCCAGCAGTTACTCGACTAGCGGGGGCTCCTACAATGAGCAGTTCTTC. It codes for CASSYSTSGGSYNEQFF.

This sequence joins TRBV7-9 and TRBJ2-3; 7 positions match TRBD1. The J segment lost 6 bases and the V segment lost 3 bases, leaving 3 bases of the junction unmatched. Germline V gene sequence: CDR1 SEHNR, CDR2 FQNEAQ (reference sequence). This CDR3 contains 13 residues. The CDR3 spells CASSLTGFDTQYF. The CDR3 nucleotides are TGTGCCAGCAGCTTGACAGGGTTCGATACGCAGTATTTT.

The V call is TRBV20-1, the J call TRBJ2-2; 7 bases agree with TRBD1. There are 16 residues in the CDR3. From germline, CDR1 is DFQATT and CDR2 SNEGSKA (reference sequence). V lost 0 bases, J lost 3 bases, and 7 bases stayed unmatched. The CDR3 is CSARDRQGWDTGELFF. In DNA form, the CDR3 reads TGCAGTGCTAGAGACCGACAGGGTTGGGACACCGGGGAGCTGTTTTTT.

This clonotype was counted a few times. The chain links TRBV20-1 to TRBJ2-1; D is possibly TRBD2 (7 bases). V was cut by 3 bases and J by 9 bases, with 21 bases left in between. Germline CDR1 DFQATT, CDR2 SNEGSKA (reference sequence). This CDR3 is built from 15 residues. The CDR3 bases are TGCAGTGCTAGCAATCGACGGGGGGCCACTACTGAGCAGTTCTTC. It codes for CSASNRRGATTEQFF.

V usage is TRBV5-1 and J usage is TRBJ2-3, with a weak D call TRBD2 (6 bases). Germline CDR1 and CDR2: SGHRS and YFSETQ. This CDR3 is built from 13 residues. CDR3 DNA: TGCGCAACCAGGAGGGACCACCCTGATACGCAGTATTTT. Translation gives CATRRDHPDTQYF.

This clonotype has at least ten counts. V is TRBV10-2 and J is TRBJ2-2; no clear D gene. V shed 4 bases and J shed 4 bases, with 7 bases lying between them. Germline V CDR1 and CDR2: WSHSY, SAAADI. This CDR3 contains 13 residues. As DNA, the CDR3 is TGCGCCAGCAGTGTTCCATCCACCGGGGAGCTGTTTTTT. Amino acid sequence: CASSVPSTGELFF.

DNA for the CDR3: TGTGCCAGCAGCCAAGGTTTCGGTGCAGGCATATTCACAGATACGCAGTATTTT. Translation gives CASSQGFGAGIFTDTQYF. The chain carries TRBV4-2 and TRBJ2-3; no firm D call. Germline V lookup: CDR1 LGHNA, CDR2 YNFKEQ. Trimming took 1 base from V and 2 from J, leaving 19 bases between them. CDR3 size: 18 residues.

This clonotype has ten or more counts. This rearrangement joins TRBV12-3 or TRBV12-4 to TRBJ2-7; D ambiguous. The CDR3 has 14 residues. The V end lost 3 bases, the J end lost 2 bases, and 11 bases lay between the germline ends. DNA for the CDR3: TGTGCCAGCAGTTTCTCCAGCGAGACCTACGAGCAGTACTTC. Residues: CASSFSSETYEQYF.

There are a few counts of this clonotype. The rearrangement links TRBV18 to TRBJ1-3; no firm D call. CDR1 is KGHSH and CDR2 is LQKENI in the germline V gene. The CDR3 length is 13 residues. Trimming cost V 4 bases and J 2 bases, with 6 bases left between them. The CDR3 here is CASSQSAGNTIYF. DNA of the CDR3: TGTGCCAGCTCACAGTCTGCTGGAAACACCATATATTTT.

V is TRBV7-6 and J is TRBJ2-2, with D possibly matching TRBD2 (5 bases). Trimming cost V 6 bases and J 5 bases, with 13 bases left between them. Germline CDR1 reads SGHVS; CDR2 reads FNYEAQ. CDR3 length: 14 residues. CDR3 nucleotides: TGTGCCAGCAGTGGGCTAGCTGGGACCGGGGAGCTGTTTTTT. Residues: CASSGLAGTGELFF.

This chain joins TRBV20-1 and TRBJ2-1, with 10 bases aligning to TRBD1. Per the germline V gene, CDR1 is DFQATT and CDR2 is SNEGSKA (reference sequence). The V segment lost 0 bases and the J segment 6 bases; nucleotides outside the gene matches: 11. The length of the CDR3 is 17 residues. The CDR3 loop reads CSARDLERDRGSNEQFF. The CDR3 DNA sequence: TGCAGTGCTAGAGATCTAGAGAGGGACAGGGGAAGCAATGAGCAGTTCTTC.

V usage is TRBV3-1 and J usage is TRBJ1-1; 9 bases align to TRBD1. The CDR3 consists of 14 residues. CDR1 is LGHDT and CDR2 is YNNKEL in the germline V gene (reference sequence). V shed 3 bases, J shed 5 bases, and the junction held 4 bases outside the gene matches. The CDR3 loop is CASSQGTGYTEAFF. Written as DNA, the CDR3 is TGTGCCAGCAGCCAGGGGACAGGGTATACTGAAGCTTTCTTT.

This clonotype has just a few counts. The chain combines TRBV6-2 or TRBV6-3 with TRBJ2-4; D gene uncertain. Trimming removed 0 bases from V and 1 base from J, with 10 bases in between. This CDR3 contains 16 residues. Germline lookup yields CDR1 MNHEY and CDR2 SVGEGT. CDR3 nucleotide sequence: TGTGCCAGCAGTTACTCATTCCGTCCGGCCAAAAACATTCAGTACTTC. The encoded protein is CASSYSFRPAKNIQYF.